This T cell receptor beta chain was sequenced during a study of T-cell memory formation after mild COVID-19. This CDR3 contains 15 residues. Germline CDR1 SGHTA, CDR2 FQGNSA. The V gene end was trimmed by 8 bases and the J gene end by 0 bases; junction bases not matched to a gene: 3. TCR alpha and TCR beta cDNA libraries carrying sample barcodes and UMIs were produced by 5'RACE using constant-segment primers. Each CDR3 protein is one row after TCRdb ran MiXCR on the 5' RACE reads. Here the sample spans approximately 300,000 distinct CDR3 sequences, roughly a fifth being singletons. This clonotype has more than one count but fewer than ten.

The receptor was derived from a man aged 18 to 29 who had mild COVID-19 (a few samples of this study predate the infection). Cell type and time point are not known. This chain connects TRBV7-2 to TRBJ2-6, with 8 bases that match TRBD2. The sequenced material came from PBMCs or a T cell subset sorted from them (not recorded which). CDR3 in DNA: TGTGCCAGCCAGCGGGGGATCTCTGGGGCCAACGTCCTGACTTTC. This codes for CASQRGISGANVLTF.